This T cell receptor (beta chain) is from a study of cytomegalovirus exposure and HLA in healthy donors. Study findings and constraints: Solely CMV serostatus was available to characterize immune exposure.

PCR amplification relied on 60 Vbeta primers (plus 13 Jbeta primers). Sequencing was performed with immunoSEQ multiplex PCR; in TCRdb, only in-frame clones are kept and a portion is missing. The data contain 170,000 or so clones, 78% of them singletons. To note about this clone: The antigen remains unidentified.

This clonotype was sampled from a woman aged 50 to 60 in good health and CMV-seropositive. Sample: PBMCs.

In DNA, the CDR3 is TGTGCCAGCTCAGGAGGGACAGGGGAGGATGAGCAGTTCTTC. Protein product: CASSGGTGEDEQFF. The rearrangement uses TRBV18 and TRBJ2-1, with 10 nucleotides matching TRBD1. The junction had 6 bases not matched to a gene; V was cut back by 5 bases and J by 8 bases. The CDR3 is 14 residues long. Germline V gene data show CDR1 as KGHSH and CDR2 as LQKENI.